The T cell receptor (beta chain) under discussion was sequenced for a study of T cell changes during pregnancy in multiple sclerosis. Using immunoSEQ multiplex PCR, the repertoire was profiled, and TCRdb retains in-frame clones only, with some absent. The sample has around 72,000 clones; 90% to 95% are singletons. V gave up 6 bases and J gave up 4 bases, with 7 bases separating them. Germline V gives CDR1 ENHRY, CDR2 SYGVKD. CDR3 length equals 11 residues. The chain links TRBV10-3 to TRBJ2-7, with D possibly matching TRBD2 (6 bases). Sequencing was performed on CD4+ T cells from peripheral blood mononuclear cells, taken before pregnancy. This sequence originates from a female donor with multiple sclerosis, enrolled in a pregnancy study. In nucleotides, the CDR3 is TGTGCCATCAGGGGGGGTTACGAGCAGTACTTC. Translation gives CAIRGGYEQYF.